The rows below give T cell receptor beta chains drawn from one sample of a study of control samples from healthy donors and cancer patients. TCRdb keeps only in-frame clones here, not all; method: immunoSEQ multiplex PCR. This table has 55,000 to 70,000 clones, nearly 90% appearing once. The specimen was PBMCs. These receptors came from a man between 60 and 70 years old with colorectal cancer. Both conserved end residues are part of each CDR3. The D gene is left open where the match is weak. Clone size appears in some rows only: once, few, many, or a class for an expanded clone.

j_gene | abundance | d_gene | v_gene | CDR3aa | CDR3nt
TRBJ2-7 | . | TRBD2 | TRBV7-8 | CASSISSGGTDEQYF | TGTGCCAGCAGCATCTCTAGCGGGGGGACCGACGAGCAGTACTTC
TRBJ2-1 | . | . | TRBV28 | CASSFGLMMERDNEQFF | TGTGCCAGCAGTTTCGGACTTATGATGGAAAGGGACAATGAGCAGTTCTTC
TRBJ1-1 | once | . | TRBV5-5 | CASSLGSNTEAFF | TGTGCCAGCAGCTTGGGGTCGAACACTGAAGCTTTCTTT
TRBJ2-7 | . | . | TRBV6-5 | CASRNSGTGYEQYF | TGTGCCAGCCGAAATTCCGGGACCGGGTACGAGCAGTACTTC
TRBJ1-1 | . | . | TRBV19 | CASSVGGRGSTEAFF | TGTGCCAGTAGTGTAGGGGGTCGGGGAAGCACTGAAGCTTTCTTT
TRBJ2-2 | . | . | TRBV14 | CASSQVPGTGELFF | TGTGCCAGCAGCCAAGTCCCTGGGACCGGGGAGCTGTTTTTT
TRBJ2-7 | . | . | TRBV4-3 | CASSQDAGARTEQYF | TGCGCCAGCAGCCAAGATGCAGGGGCGCGGACCGAGCAGTACTTC
TRBJ1-6 | . | TRBD1 | TRBV5-1 | CASSSQGTVNSPLHF | TGCGCCAGCAGCTCACAGGGGACGGTCAATTCACCCCTCCACTTT
TRBJ2-2 | once | . | TRBV12-3/TRBV12-4 | CAIGGIPGELFF | TGTGCCATCGGAGGGATCCCCGGGGAGCTGTTTTTT
TRBJ2-3 | . | TRBD2 | TRBV7-3 | CASSFTAGASNTQYF | TGTGCCAGCAGCTTCACAGCGGGGGCCTCCAATACGCAGTATTTT
TRBJ2-2 | . | . | TRBV11-2 | CASSFQNTNTGELFF | TGTGCCAGCAGCTTTCAGAACACGAACACCGGGGAGCTGTTTTTT
TRBJ2-7 | . | . | TRBV5-1 | CASSFLDRPSSYEQYF | TGCGCCAGCAGCTTCCTTGACAGACCATCCTCCTACGAGCAGTACTTC
TRBJ1-3 | . | . | TRBV2 | CARRGVSGNTIYF | TGTGCCAGAAGGGGAGTCTCTGGAAACACCATATATTTT
TRBJ1-6 | . | . | TRBV6-4 | CASSEGGTYNSPLHF | TGTGCCAGCAGTGAGGGAGGGACCTATAATTCACCCCTCCACTTT
TRBJ2-7 | . | . | TRBV11-3 | CASSSLVSGEQYF | TGTGCCAGCAGCTCCCTGGTGTCGGGGGAGCAGTACTTC
TRBJ2-5 | few | . | TRBV3-1/TRBV3-2 | CASSQDRSAKEETQYF | TGTGCCAGCAGCCAAGATCGGTCAGCCAAGGAAGAGACCCAGTACTTC
TRBJ1-2 | few | TRBD1 | TRBV2 | CASRAGTGNYGYTF | TGTGCCAGCAGAGCCGGGACAGGGAACTATGGCTACACCTTC
TRBJ2-1 | . | . | TRBV10-3 | CAISGTSDNEQFF | TGTGCCATCAGCGGGACCTCGGATAATGAGCAGTTCTTC
TRBJ1-1 | . | . | TRBV9 | CASSVMGGMNTEAFF | TGTGCCAGCAGCGTAATGGGGGGAATGAACACTGAAGCTTTCTTT
TRBJ2-3 | . | . | TRBV5-1 | CASSPDTGDTQYF | TGCGCCAGCAGCCCGGACACCGGAGATACGCAGTATTTT
TRBJ2-7 | . | TRBD1 | TRBV2 | CASTEQGYEQYF | TGTGCCAGCACGGAACAGGGGTACGAGCAGTACTTC
TRBJ1-4 | . | . | TRBV15 | CATSSGPTMGEKLFF | TGTGCCACCAGCAGCGGGCCCACAATGGGTGAAAAACTGTTTTTT
TRBJ1-1 | . | . | TRBV4-1 | CASSQGGRTNTEAFF | TGCGCCAGCAGCCAAGGGGGTCGGACGAACACTGAAGCTTTCTTT
TRBJ2-5 | once | . | TRBV6-2/TRBV6-3 | CASSALGGPGETQYF | TGTGCCAGCAGTGCTCTTGGGGGGCCAGGGGAGACCCAGTACTTC
TRBJ1-5 | few | . | TRBV4-1 | CASSDEGRGQPQHF | TGCGCCAGCAGCGATGAGGGGCGCGGACAGCCCCAGCATTTT
TRBJ1-2 | . | TRBD1 | TRBV30 | CAWSVQTGVGYTF | TGTGCCTGGAGTGTCCAGACAGGGGTAGGCTACACCTTC
TRBJ2-3 | . | TRBD2 | TRBV5-6 | CASSFLGLAGAGDTQYF | TGTGCCAGCAGCTTCCTAGGACTAGCGGGGGCCGGAGATACGCAGTATTTT
TRBJ1-4 | . | TRBD1 | TRBV5-1 | CASSSRDRGRNEKLFF | TGCGCCAGCAGCTCCCGGGACAGGGGGCGAAATGAAAAACTGTTTTTT
TRBJ1-1 | . | TRBD1 | TRBV5-4 | CASSLDRGRTEAFF | TGTGCCAGCAGCTTGGACAGGGGGCGAACTGAAGCTTTCTTT
TRBJ1-6 | . | TRBD1 | TRBV7-2 | CASSGGQSHSPLHF | TGTGCCAGCAGCGGGGGACAGTCCCATTCACCCCTCCACTTT
TRBJ1-6 | few | TRBD1 | TRBV27 | CASSRGGTGQTSPLHF | TGTGCCAGCAGTAGAGGAGGGACAGGGCAAACGTCACCCCTCCACTTT